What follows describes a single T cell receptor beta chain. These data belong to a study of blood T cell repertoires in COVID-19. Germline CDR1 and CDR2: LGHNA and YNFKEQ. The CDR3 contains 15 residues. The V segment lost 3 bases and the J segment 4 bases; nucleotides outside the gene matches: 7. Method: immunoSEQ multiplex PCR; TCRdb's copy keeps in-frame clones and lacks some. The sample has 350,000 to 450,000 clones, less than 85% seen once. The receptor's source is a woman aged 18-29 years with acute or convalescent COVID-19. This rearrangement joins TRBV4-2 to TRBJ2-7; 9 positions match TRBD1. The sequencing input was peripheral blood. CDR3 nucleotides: TGTGCCAGCAGCCAGACGACAGGGGGGATTTACGAGCAGTACTTC. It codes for CASSQTTGGIYEQYF.